This TCR beta chain originates from a study of T cells in Graves' hyperthyroidism and ophthalmopathy. Findings and limits, study-wide: It was a median around 6 months before onset that the model predicted ophthalmopathy. Most expanded thyroid clonotypes above 0.001 also appeared in blood.

V lost 8 bases to trimming and J lost 0 bases, with 4 bases between them. This CDR3 comprises 12 residues. Germline assignment: CDR1 KGHSH and CDR2 LQKENI. RNA transcripts were the template for amplifying TCR beta CDR3 regions. The primer set for the first-round RT-PCR of the TCR CDR3 was HTBI. TCRdb analysed the multiplex PCR reads with MiXCR anew, one entry per CDR3 protein. The sample shows around 110,000 distinct CDR3 sequences, 15% to 20% of them seen only once. This clonotype was found many times. Its cognate antigen is unknown. Absence of ophthalmopathy progression within 18 months defined stable Graves' hyperthyroidism.

The chain carries TRBV18 and TRBJ2-2; D gene uncertain. The sequenced material came from blood. This clonotype was obtained from a woman aged 45-65 years with Graves' hyperthyroidism. The CDR3 sequence: CASSPNTGELFF. The CDR3 DNA reads TGTGCCAGCAGCCCGAACACCGGGGAGCTGTTTTTT.